This T cell receptor (beta chain) was identified during a study of T cell responses to AZD1222 COVID-19 vaccine. The method was immunoSEQ multiplex PCR; TCRdb's version includes in-frame clones alone and lacks a portion of them. The data show under 200,000 clones, with under 95% seen just once and 1.3% held by the top ten. The germline V gene has CDR1 MDHEN and CDR2 SYDVKM. The CDR3 length is 16 residues. Trimming cost V 6 bases and J 2 bases; bases outside gene matches: 11. The genes are TRBV28 and TRBJ2-7; 9 bases map to TRBD2. The specimen comprised peripheral blood, sampled 28 days after the second AZD1222 dose. This receptor was identified in an adult who received the AZD1222 COVID-19 vaccine. This CDR3 is CASSPAGTSPTYEQYF. CDR3 DNA sequence: TGTGCCAGCAGCCCCGCCGGGACTAGCCCTACCTACGAGCAGTACTTC.